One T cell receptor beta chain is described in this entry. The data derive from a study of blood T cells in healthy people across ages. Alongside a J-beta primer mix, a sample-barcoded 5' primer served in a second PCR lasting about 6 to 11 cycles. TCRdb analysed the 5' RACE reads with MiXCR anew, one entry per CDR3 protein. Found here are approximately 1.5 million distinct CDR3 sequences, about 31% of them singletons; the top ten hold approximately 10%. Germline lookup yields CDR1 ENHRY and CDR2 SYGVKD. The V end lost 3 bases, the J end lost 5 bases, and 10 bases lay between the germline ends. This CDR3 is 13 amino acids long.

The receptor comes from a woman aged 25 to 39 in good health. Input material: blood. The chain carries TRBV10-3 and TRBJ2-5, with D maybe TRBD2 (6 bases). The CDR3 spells CAISENRGETQYF. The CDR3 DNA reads TGTGCCATCAGTGAAAATCGGGGGGAGACCCAGTACTTC.